The source of this T cell receptor (beta chain) is a study of type 1 regulatory T cells. Each CDR3 protein gets one entry after TCRdb re-called the reads with MiXCR. The sample includes about 65,000 distinct CDR3 sequences, roughly 50% of them seen just once. About this clonotype: The antigen is undetermined.

This CDR3 contains 13 residues. The germline V gene has CDR1 DFQATT and CDR2 SNEGSKA (reference sequence). Trimming at V came to 5 bases and at J to 12 bases, leaving 13 bases not matched to a gene. The origin of this receptor is a human donor in good health. V gene TRBV20-1 combines with J gene TRBJ2-1, with 7 nucleotides matching TRBD2. Sequenced input: cultured non-Tr1 T cells, either the whole culture or a sorted T cell fraction (not recorded which). In DNA form, the CDR3 reads TGCAGTGCTCCACTCTCCGGGACGGGAGGGCAGTTCTTC. Its protein product is CSAPLSGTGGQFF.